Following are 26 T cell receptor beta chains from one sample sequenced in a study of cytotoxic CD8 clonotypes in ibrutinib-treated CLL (dated by TCRdb to the early 2020s). Preparation of the library involved the immunoSEQ multiplex PCR assay. The clones in this table, taken by TCRdb from immuneACCESS, are in-frame only. Not every clone is retained; where verified, under half of the shortfall comes from an unresolved V gene, and the cause of the rest is unknown. The sample table lists around 310,000 clones, around four fifths of them with a count of one. About 6.3% of the sample comes from the top ten. The sample here was PBMCs, taken before ibrutinib treatment. The receptors were sampled from a human donor with chronic lymphocytic leukemia.

This chain uses TRBV25-1 with TRBJ1-6, with 8 bases identical to TRBD1. CDR3 length: 14 residues. V was clipped by 6 bases and J by 9 bases; unmatched bases: 7. Germline CDR1 and CDR2: MGHDK and SYGVNS. CDR3 amino acids: CASRKGTGSSPLHF. The CDR3, as DNA: TGTGCCAGCAGGAAAGGGACAGGTAGTTCACCCCTCCACTTT. The variable domain in full, with the rest retrieved from reference TRBV25-1 and TRBJ1-6, is EADIYQTPRYLVIGTGKKITLECSQTMGHDKMYWYQQDPGMELHLIHYSYGVNSTEKGDLSSESTVSRIRTEHFPLTLESARPSHTSQYLCASRKGTGSSPLHFGNGTRLTVT.

This chain joins TRBV25-1 and TRBJ2-2; no clear D. There are 15 residues in the CDR3. Trimming took 3 bases from V and 3 from J, leaving 11 bases between them. Germline CDR1 reads MGHDK; CDR2 reads SYGVNS. Written as DNA, the CDR3 is TGTGCCAGCAGTGACTCCGGGCGCGACACCGGGGAGCTGTTTTTT. Amino acid sequence: CASSDSGRDTGELFF. Full variable domain (missing parts from reference TRBV25-1 and TRBJ2-2): EADIYQTPRYLVIGTGKKITLECSQTMGHDKMYWYQQDPGMELHLIHYSYGVNSTEKGDLSSESTVSRIRTEHFPLTLESARPSHTSQYLCASSDSGRDTGELFFGEGSRLTVL.

The chain uses TRBV7-9 and TRBJ2-1; possibly TRBD2 for D (6 bases). Trimming stripped 1 base from V and 4 bases from J, with 20 bases between. Germline V gene data show CDR1 as SEHNR and CDR2 as FQNEAQ (reference sequence). The CDR3 is 18 amino acids. In nucleotides, the CDR3 is TGTGCCAGCAGCTTAGGGTCTCTGGCGGGAACTTCATACAATGAGCAGTTCTTC. Translation gives CASSLGSLAGTSYNEQFF.

This rearrangement joins TRBV19 to TRBJ2-1; TRBD1 might be the D (5 bases). This CDR3 has 16 amino acids. Germline V lookup: CDR1 LNHDA, CDR2 SQIVND (reference sequence). Between the trimmed V and J ends, which lost 6 bases and 0 bases, there was a span of 15 bases. CDR3 bases: TGTGCCAGTAGATATACGACAGTAAGCTCCTACAATGAGCAGTTCTTC. Amino acid sequence: CASRYTTVSSYNEQFF.

The V call is TRBV5-1, the J call TRBJ2-7; 8 bases agree with TRBD1. Losses at the gene ends were 5 bases for V and 1 base for J; bases not matched to a gene: 8. The CDR3 runs 15 residues. CDR1 is SGHRS and CDR2 is YFSETQ in the germline V gene. CDR3 bases: TGCGCCAGCAGACCTACGACAGGGGCGTCCTACGAGCAGTACTTC. This gives the protein CASRPTTGASYEQYF.

The CDR3 is CASRKGGSSYEQYF. In nucleotides, the CDR3 is TGTGCCAGCCGAAAGGGCGGAAGCTCCTACGAGCAGTACTTC. The V call is TRBV6-1, the J call TRBJ2-7, with no clear D. CDR1 and CDR2 (germline): MNHNS, SASEGT. With 8 bases removed from V and 0 bases from J, the gap between germline ends came to 14 bases. The CDR3 sequence is 14 residues long.

The chain joins TRBV11-1 to TRBJ2-1; D remains unclear. Germline V gives CDR1 SGHAT, CDR2 FQDESV (reference sequence). CDR3 size: 15 residues. The V end was cut by 5 bases, the J end by 0 bases, with 11 bases between. Written as DNA, the CDR3 is TGTGCCAGCAGCCCCGGGCAGAGCTCCTACAATGAGCAGTTCTTC. It specifies CASSPGQSSYNEQFF.

The chain uses TRBV19 and TRBJ2-1; D tentatively reads TRBD1 or TRBD2 (5 bases each). V was trimmed by 5 bases and J by 10 bases, leaving 15 bases between them. The CDR3 length is 13 residues. CDR1 is LNHDA and CDR2 is SQIVND in the germline V gene (reference sequence). For the CDR3, the DNA is TGTGCCAGTAGTTTCCGGGGCGATCGGGAGCAGTTCTTC. Protein product: CASSFRGDREQFF. The whole variable domain, remainder taken from reference TRBV19 and TRBJ2-1, is DGGITQSPKYLFRKEGQNVTLSCEQNLNHDAMYWYRQDPGQGLRLIYYSQIVNDFQKGDIAEGYSVSREKKESFPLTVTSAQKNPTAFYLCASSFRGDREQFFGPGTRLTVL.

This chain connects TRBV28 to TRBJ2-1; the match to TRBD1 covers 8 bases. The germline V gene encodes CDR1 MDHEN and CDR2 SYDVKM. The CDR3 extends over 17 amino acids. V lost 5 bases and J lost 4; bases outside the gene matches: 13. CDR3 nucleotide sequence: TGTGCCAGCAGTGAGCTTCGTGGGCAGGGGGCTTACAATGAGCAGTTCTTC. Protein sequence: CASSELRGQGAYNEQFF.

This clone has only a few counts. The genes are TRBV15 and TRBJ1-2; D remains unclear. CDR1 LNHNV and CDR2 YYDKDF come from the germline V gene (reference sequence). This CDR3 is built from 13 residues. V was trimmed by 4 bases and J by 5 bases, leaving 11 bases between them. CDR3 in DNA: TGTGCCACCAGCACCGCCTCAGGTTATGGCTACACCTTC. Translating gives CATSTASGYGYTF. The variable domain in full, with the rest retrieved from reference TRBV15 and TRBJ1-2, is DAMVIQNPRYQVTQFGKPVTLSCSQTLNHNVMYWYQQKSSQAPKLLFHYYDKDFNNEADTPDNFQSRRPNTSFCFLDIRSPGLGDTAMYLCATSTASGYGYTFGSGTRLTVV.

This chain uses TRBV30 with TRBJ2-7; D unclear. Germline assignment: CDR1 GTSNPN and CDR2 SVGIG (reference sequence). The CDR3 extends over 13 amino acids. The germline V and J ends were trimmed by 2 bases and 3 bases, with 11 bases remaining between them. This CDR3 is CAWSLAGYYEQYF. Written as DNA, the CDR3 is TGTGCCTGGAGTCTTGCAGGATACTACGAGCAGTACTTC.

The table lists this clone with a count of one. The chain couples TRBV18 to TRBJ1-5; no definite D call. The CDR3 extends over 15 amino acids. Germline V gene lookup returns CDR1 KGHSH and CDR2 LQKENI. Trimming shortened V by 3 bases and J by 1 base, and 10 bases separated the two germline ends. The CDR3 DNA reads as TGTGCCAGCTCACCGTCCAGGCAAAGCAATCAGCCCCAGCATTTT. Translated: CASSPSRQSNQPQHF.

The CDR3 region has the DNA TGTGCCAGCAGTATGAGAGTTTCAACAGATACGCAGTATTTT. Encoded protein: CASSMRVSTDTQYF. The genes are TRBV6-5 and TRBJ2-3; no clear D gene. CDR3 length: 14 amino acids. Between the trimmed V and J ends, which lost 5 bases and 3 bases, there was a span of 12 bases. Germline V gene data show CDR1 as MNHEY and CDR2 as SVGAGI.

In its sample, this clone was seen a few times. V usage is TRBV5-1 and J usage is TRBJ2-7; tentatively, D is TRBD1 (6 bases). The V gene lost 3 bases and the J gene lost 4 bases, with 14 bases spanning the gap. This CDR3 has 14 amino acids. Germline V gives CDR1 SGHRS, CDR2 YFSETQ. The CDR3 bases are TGCGCCAGCAGCTGGTCGACAGGAGCATACGAGCAGTACTTC. Amino acid sequence: CASSWSTGAYEQYF.

The chain uses TRBV9 and TRBJ2-1, with TRBD2 matching 8 bases. The CDR3 has 15 residues. V lost 1 base and J lost 4; bases outside the gene matches: 4. The germline gives CDR1 SGDLS, CDR2 YYNGEE. As DNA, the CDR3 is TGTGCCAGCAGCGTACAACTAGCGGCATACAATGAGCAGTTCTTC. Translation gives CASSVQLAAYNEQFF.

The chain recombines TRBV2 with TRBJ2-1; D possibly corresponds to TRBD2 (5 bases). Germline CDR1 reads SNHLY; CDR2 reads FYNNEI. V was shortened by 5 bases and J by 8 bases, with 16 bases between the two germline ends. The CDR3 totals 14 residues. CDR3 residues: CASSRTAYPDEQFF. CDR3 bases: TGTGCCAGCAGTCGGACTGCCTATCCCGATGAGCAGTTCTTC.

The rearrangement uses TRBV29-1 and TRBJ2-5, with 10 bases aligning to TRBD1. Germline-derived CDR1 and CDR2 are SQVTM and ANQGSEA. Trimming cost V 4 bases and J 3 bases; bases outside gene matches: 8. The CDR3 totals 15 residues. The CDR3 loop is CSVVAPGTGEETQYF. CDR3 sequence (DNA): TGCAGCGTTGTAGCCCCCGGGACAGGGGAAGAGACCCAGTACTTC.

V usage is TRBV6-1 and J usage is TRBJ1-1; maybe TRBD1 (5 bases). The CDR3 loop spans 15 amino acids. V was cut by 3 bases and J by 4 bases, with 15 bases left in between. Germline CDR1 and CDR2: MNHNS and SASEGT. In DNA, the CDR3 is TGTGCCAGCAGTGATATCCAGGGAAGGGGCACTGAAGCTTTCTTT. The encoded protein is CASSDIQGRGTEAFF.

The chain is built from TRBV2 and TRBJ1-1; D unresolved. The ends were cut back, 1 base at V and 0 bases at J, with 6 bases in the middle. The CDR3 is made up of 14 amino acids. CDR1 is SNHLY, CDR2 FYNNEI, per germline. The CDR3, as DNA: TGTGCCAGCAGTGAAGGTGGGATGAACACTGAAGCTTTCTTT. Amino acids: CASSEGGMNTEAFF.

The rearrangement joins TRBV7-9 to TRBJ2-7; tentative D call: TRBD1 (6 bases). CDR3 length: 16 residues. The germline V gene has CDR1 SEHNR and CDR2 FQNEAQ (reference sequence). The V end lost 5 bases, the J end lost 3 bases, and 20 bases lay between the germline ends. The CDR3 nucleotides are TGTGCCAGCAGCGAAGAAACAGGGAAAAGATTCTACGAGCAGTACTTC. It encodes CASSEETGKRFYEQYF.

The rearrangement joins TRBV7-9 to TRBJ1-5; possibly TRBD1 for D (5 bases). This CDR3 spans 12 amino acids. CDR1 and CDR2 from the germline V gene are SEHNR and FQNEAQ (reference sequence). The V end lost 8 bases, the J end lost 9 bases, and 14 bases lay between the germline ends. CDR3 amino acids: CASGQGERPQHF. The DNA for the CDR3 is TGTGCCAGCGGGCAGGGAGAGCGGCCCCAGCATTTT.

CDR3 residues: CASGQGAWETQYF. The CDR3 region has the DNA TGCGCCAGCGGACAGGGGGCCTGGGAGACCCAGTACTTC. The V call is TRBV5-1, the J call TRBJ2-5; TRBD1 matches 11 bases. Germline assignment: CDR1 SGHRS and CDR2 YFSETQ. The CDR3 loop spans 13 amino acids. The V segment lost 7 bases and the J segment 5 bases; nucleotides outside the gene matches: 4. The full variable domain, its missing parts supplied by reference TRBV5-1 and TRBJ2-5, is KAGVTQTPRYLIKTRGQQVTLSCSPISGHRSVSWYQQTPGQGLQFLFEYFSETQRNKGNFPGRFSGRQFSNSRSEMNVSTLELGDSALYLCASGQGAWETQYFGPGTRLLVL.

The J gene is TRBJ1-5, the V gene TRBV10-3; D gene uncertain. V was pared by 0 bases and J by 4 bases, with 4 bases between. The germline V gene has CDR1 ENHRY and CDR2 SYGVKD. There are 13 residues in the CDR3. CDR3 nucleotides: TGTGCCATCAGTGAGTCGGTGAATCAGCCCCAGCATTTT. Amino acids: CAISESVNQPQHF.

The table lists this clone with a few counts. The genes are TRBV7-9 and TRBJ2-1; 11 nucleotides match TRBD2. CDR1 is SEHNR, CDR2 FQNEAQ, per germline (reference sequence). This CDR3 is built from 17 residues. V gave up 3 bases and J gave up 4 bases; unmatched junction bases: 8. The CDR3 here is CASSFISRTSGYNEQFF. Here the CDR3 DNA reads TGTGCCAGCAGCTTTATATCTCGGACTAGCGGGTACAATGAGCAGTTCTTC.

The gene calls are TRBV6-5 and TRBJ2-1, with D possibly matching TRBD2 (5 bases). Trimming removed 6 bases from V and 0 bases from J, with 12 bases in between. Germline assignment: CDR1 MNHEY and CDR2 SVGAGI. The CDR3 totals 15 residues. CDR3 sequence (DNA): TGTGCCAGCAGAAAAGCGGATAGCTCCTACAATGAGCAGTTCTTC. Translated, it gives CASRKADSSYNEQFF.

The V gene is TRBV11-1, the J gene TRBJ1-1; 10 bases map to TRBD1. J was trimmed by 2 bases and V by 6 bases; bases with no gene match: 6. This CDR3 has 15 amino acids. Germline CDR1 SGHAT, CDR2 FQDESV (reference sequence). The DNA of the CDR3 is TGTGCCAGCAGTTTCGGGACAGGGGTCAACACTGAAGCTTTCTTT. This gives the protein CASSFGTGVNTEAFF.